A single sample is the source of the 20 T cell receptor beta chains below, sequenced in a study of cytomegalovirus exposure and HLA in healthy donors. Sequencing was performed with immunoSEQ multiplex PCR; in TCRdb, only in-frame clones are kept and a portion is missing. The repertoire consists of 110,000 to 150,000 clones, with over 90% occurring once and the leading ten covering 1.8%. Material for sequencing was PBMCs. The receptor source for this set is a man between 18 and 29 years old in good health and CMV-seropositive.

The chain carries TRBV7-8 and TRBJ2-1; possible D gene TRBD1, 6 bases. The CDR3 is 12 amino acids. Between the trimmed V and J ends, which lost 5 bases and 16 bases, there was a span of 18 bases. Germline CDR1 reads SGHVS; CDR2 reads FQNEAQ. The CDR3 loop is CASSPGTTRKFF. CDR3 in DNA: TGTGCCAGCAGCCCGGGGACAACTAGAAAATTCTTC.

V usage is TRBV30 and J usage is TRBJ2-7, with 10 bases identical to TRBD2. Looked up from germline, CDR1 is GTSNPN and CDR2 is SVGIG (reference sequence). Losses at the gene ends were 5 bases for V and 4 bases for J; bases not matched to a gene: 5. This CDR3 spans 13 amino acids. The CDR3 nucleotides read TGTGCCTGGGCGTCTAGCGGGAGTTACGAGCAGTACTTC. Encoded protein: CAWASSGSYEQYF.

This chain links TRBV7-8 with TRBJ2-1; D gene unclear. V was trimmed by 1 base and J by 4 bases, leaving 5 bases between them. CDR3 size: 13 residues. Germline CDR1 is SGHVS and CDR2 is FQNEAQ. CDR3 amino acids: CASSLGLYNEQFF. DNA of the CDR3: TGTGCCAGCAGCTTAGGGCTGTACAATGAGCAGTTCTTC.

The V gene is TRBV6-5, the J gene TRBJ2-1; D may be TRBD2 (6 bases). The CDR3 is 15 amino acids. Germline V gene data show CDR1 as MNHEY and CDR2 as SVGAGI. With 2 bases removed from V and 2 bases from J, the gap between germline ends came to 10 bases. The CDR3 region has the DNA TGTGCCAGCAGTTACGGGACTCGAACCTACAATGAGCAGTTCTTC. It yields the protein CASSYGTRTYNEQFF.

The V call is TRBV28, the J call TRBJ1-3, with 7 bases matching TRBD1. Unmatched junction bases numbered 7, after V lost 4 bases and J lost 4 bases. The V gene's germline CDR1 is MDHEN and CDR2 SYDVKM. CDR3 length: 15 amino acids. The CDR3 spells CASSYEGASGNTIYF. The CDR3 nucleotides are TGTGCCAGCAGTTATGAGGGGGCGTCGGGAAACACCATATATTTT.

The rearrangement uses TRBV30 and TRBJ1-1, with 9 bases identical to TRBD1. CDR1 and CDR2 from the germline V gene are GTSNPN and SVGIG (reference sequence). CDR3 length: 19 amino acids. The V segment lost 2 bases and the J segment 0 bases; nucleotides outside the gene matches: 16. CDR3 bases: TGTGCCTGGAGTCTAACACCGGGACAGGGCTCGCCATTGAACACTGAAGCTTTCTTT. Its translation: CAWSLTPGQGSPLNTEAFF.

The chain links TRBV15 to TRBJ1-4; the D gene is possibly TRBD1 (5 bases). CDR1 is LNHNV and CDR2 is YYDKDF in the germline V gene (reference sequence). The CDR3 is 16 residues long. V was clipped by 5 bases and J by 5 bases, with 18 bases between them. CDR3 DNA sequence: TGTGCCACCAGCTCGGACAAAGGGGCATACAATGAAAAACTGTTTTTT. The encoded protein is CATSSDKGAYNEKLFF.

This clone was counted a single time. The V gene is TRBV6-6, the J gene TRBJ2-5, with 11 bases lining up with TRBD2. CDR1 and CDR2 (germline): MNHNY, SVGAGI (reference sequence). This CDR3 has 15 residues. The junction had 7 bases not matched to a gene; V was cut back by 6 bases and J by 4 bases. The CDR3 region is CASRARLAGGETQYF. For the CDR3, the DNA is TGTGCCAGCAGGGCCCGTCTAGCGGGAGGAGAGACCCAGTACTTC.

The chain has TRBV27 and TRBJ2-1; 7 bases agree with TRBD2. Unmatched junction bases numbered 8, after V lost 6 bases and J lost 3 bases. This CDR3 is 15 amino acids long. Germline V gene lookup returns CDR1 MNHEY and CDR2 SMNVEV (reference sequence). As DNA, the CDR3 is TGTGCCAGCAGGGTGGCCGCGGGAGTCTACAATGAGCAGTTCTTC. This gives the protein CASRVAAGVYNEQFF.

This chain links TRBV2 with TRBJ1-5; 7 positions match TRBD1. The J segment lost 2 bases and the V segment lost 6 bases, leaving 1 base of the junction unmatched. Germline V gene data show CDR1 as SNHLY and CDR2 as FYNNEI. CDR3 length: 13 amino acids. CDR3 DNA sequence: TGTGCCAGCAGCGGGACAGGCAATCAGCCCCAGCATTTT. Encoded protein: CASSGTGNQPQHF.

The gene calls are TRBV29-1 and TRBJ2-1; maybe TRBD2 (7 bases). Between the trimmed V and J ends, which lost 6 bases and 12 bases, there was a span of 21 bases. The CDR3 has 13 amino acids. Germline V gene data show CDR1 as SQVTM and CDR2 as ANQGSEA. CDR3 region: CSVADSGGGSQFF. The CDR3 region has the DNA TGCAGCGTGGCGGACAGTGGGGGGGGGTCGCAGTTCTTC.

V and J are TRBV28 and TRBJ2-1; 8 bases map to TRBD2. With V trimmed by 7 bases and J by 9 bases, 11 bases remained unmatched. The CDR3 has 14 amino acids. Per the germline V gene, CDR1 is MDHEN and CDR2 is SYDVKM. The CDR3 reads CASMEAGALGEQFF. DNA for the CDR3: TGTGCCAGCATGGAAGCGGGAGCACTTGGTGAGCAGTTCTTC.

For the CDR3, the DNA is TGTGCCAGTAGTATATATAGGATGGACAGGGGAGAGACCCAGTACTTC. Translation gives CASSIYRMDRGETQYF. This chain links TRBV19 with TRBJ2-5; 9 positions agree with TRBD1. The CDR3 has 16 residues. Germline V CDR1 and CDR2: LNHDA, SQIVND (reference sequence). The trim removed 2 bases at V and 4 bases at J, leaving 8 bases unmatched.

The rearrangement links TRBV5-6 to TRBJ1-3; D remains ambiguous. The germline gives CDR1 SGHDT, CDR2 YYEEEE. This CDR3 is built from 15 residues. With 0 bases removed from V and 4 bases from J, the gap between germline ends came to 11 bases. In nucleotides, the CDR3 is TGTGCCAGCAGCTTGGCCATCCCGGAGGGAAACACCATATATTTT. It specifies CASSLAIPEGNTIYF.

The rearrangement links TRBV29-1 to TRBJ1-4, with 8 bases matching TRBD1. This CDR3 region has 15 residues. Germline lookup yields CDR1 SQVTM and CDR2 ANQGSEA. The junction had 10 bases not matched to a gene; V was cut back by 4 bases and J by 6 bases. CDR3 amino acids: CSVARTGMEDEKLFF. The CDR3 DNA reads as TGCAGCGTTGCACGGACAGGGATGGAGGATGAAAAACTGTTTTTT.

The chain links TRBV4-1 to TRBJ1-1; 8 positions match TRBD1. CDR1 MGHRA and CDR2 YSYEKL come from the germline V gene. V gave up 3 bases and J gave up 4 bases; unmatched junction bases: 10. There are 16 residues in the CDR3. CDR3 loop: CASSQGTGGESTEAFF. Here the CDR3 DNA reads TGCGCCAGCAGCCAGGGGACAGGTGGAGAGAGCACTGAAGCTTTCTTT.

The chain carries TRBV27 and TRBJ1-1; 8 nucleotides match TRBD1. The CDR3 has 12 residues. V was pared by 6 bases and J by 10 bases, with 7 bases of the junction left unmatched. Germline values: CDR1 MNHEY, CDR2 SMNVEV (reference sequence). This CDR3 is CASSVQGGIAFF. DNA for the CDR3: TGTGCCAGCAGCGTACAGGGGGGAATAGCTTTCTTT.

A note on this clone: This sample includes further DNA sequences coding for the same CDR3. V usage is TRBV18 and J usage is TRBJ2-7; D is possibly TRBD2 (6 bases). CDR1 is KGHSH and CDR2 is LQKENI in the germline V gene. V was shortened by 2 bases and J by 4 bases, with 9 bases between the two germline ends. This CDR3 region has 13 residues. The CDR3 DNA is TGTGCCAGCTCACCAGGGCTAGCGTACGAGCAGTACTTC. Its translation is CASSPGLAYEQYF.

The count of this clone is one. V and J are TRBV7-9 and TRBJ2-5, with TRBD1 matching over 10 bases. V shed 6 bases, J shed 1 base, and the junction held 5 bases outside the gene matches. The CDR3 runs to 15 residues. CDR1 is SEHNR and CDR2 is FQNEAQ in the germline V gene (reference sequence). Here the CDR3 DNA reads TGTGCCAGCAGTAAGAGACAGGGGGCCCAAGAGACCCAGTACTTC. The encoded protein is CASSKRQGAQETQYF.

The chain combines TRBV5-6 with TRBJ2-7; 10 nucleotides match TRBD2. The CDR3 has 15 residues. Looked up from germline, CDR1 is SGHDT and CDR2 is YYEEEE. The V and J ends lost 1 base and 1 base, in that order; junction bases with no gene match: 2. CDR3 DNA sequence: TGTGCCAGCAGCTTGACTAGCGGGGTATCCTACGAGCAGTACTTC. Encoded protein: CASSLTSGVSYEQYF.